The 17 T cell receptor beta chains below all came from one sample that was sequenced in a study of T cells after yellow fever vaccination. MiXCR, run by TCRdb on the 5' RACE reads, gives a single entry per CDR3 protein. The profile shows 550,000 or so distinct CDR3 sequences, about a fifth of them singletons. The material was PBMCs, obtained 15 days after the yellow fever booster vaccination. The source of these receptors is a man younger than 40 who received the YFV17D yellow fever vaccine.

The rearrangement joins TRBV6-6 to TRBJ2-1; perhaps TRBD2 as D (5 bases). The CDR3 runs 13 residues. Germline values: CDR1 MNHNY, CDR2 SVGAGI (reference sequence). With 4 bases removed from V and 5 bases from J, the gap between germline ends came to 9 bases. The CDR3 DNA is TGTGCCAGCAGTTCGGACTCGCACAATGAGCAGTTCTTC. This codes for CASSSDSHNEQFF.

This clonotype turned up a few times. The CDR3 bases are TGCAGCGTTGTCTCCGATGAGCAGTACTTC. Its protein product is CSVVSDEQYF. The gene calls are TRBV29-1 and TRBJ2-7, with D unresolved. This CDR3 is 10 amino acids long. Germline V gene lookup returns CDR1 SQVTM and CDR2 ANQGSEA. V was shortened by 4 bases and J by 7 bases, with 8 bases between the two germline ends.

V is TRBV4-3 and J is TRBJ2-7; D not certain. CDR3 length: 15 amino acids. V was pared by 0 bases and J by 3 bases, with 12 bases between. The germline CDR1 and CDR2 sequences are LGHNA and YSLEER. CDR3 bases: TGCGCCAGCAGCCAAGATAGAACAGCCAACTACGAGCAGTACTTC. Translating gives CASSQDRTANYEQYF.

The chain joins TRBV5-1 to TRBJ2-7; tentatively, D is TRBD2 (6 bases). The V and J ends lost 0 bases and 7 bases respectively, with 14 bases between them. The CDR3 totals 14 residues. From germline, CDR1 is SGHRS and CDR2 YFSETQ. This chain's CDR3 is CASSLATGLGEQYF. CDR3 coding DNA: TGCGCCAGCAGCTTGGCGACGGGACTGGGGGAGCAGTACTTC.

This clonotype was picked up a small number of times. The chain uses TRBV6-2 or TRBV6-3 and TRBJ2-7; 9 bases are shared with TRBD2. V lost 5 bases to trimming and J lost 4 bases; unmatched junction nucleotides: 12. Germline V gene data show CDR1 as MNHEY and CDR2 as SVGEGT. The CDR3 contains 16 residues. Written as DNA, the CDR3 is TGTGCCAGCAGTACTCTTTGGGTAGCGGGAGCGTACGAGCAGTACTTC. Protein product: CASSTLWVAGAYEQYF.

In this sample, this clonotype turned up a few times. V and J are TRBV6-6 and TRBJ2-7; D is unresolved. This CDR3 has 13 amino acids. The germline V gene has CDR1 MNHNY and CDR2 SVGAGI (reference sequence). Trimming removed 2 bases at V and 6 bases at J, with 11 bases between. CDR3 nucleotides: TGTGCCAGCAGTTACCTTAGAGAAGGCGAGCAGTACTTC. The encoded protein is CASSYLREGEQYF.

This clonotype was recorded a few times. The rearrangement uses TRBV6-1 and TRBJ2-5; D remains unclear. Per germline, CDR1 MNHNS and CDR2 SASEGT. Deletions cut 8 bases from V and 5 bases from J, with 21 bases between. CDR3 length: 15 amino acids. The CDR3 loop is CASSPSTGVSETQYF. In nucleotides, the CDR3 is TGTGCCAGCTCCCCTTCCACTGGGGTTTCCGAGACCCAGTACTTC.

The chain couples TRBV5-1 to TRBJ2-3; possibly TRBD1 for D (6 bases). There are 14 residues in the CDR3. V gave up 1 base and J gave up 4 bases, with 10 bases separating them. The germline CDR1 and CDR2 sequences are SGHRS and YFSETQ. The CDR3, as DNA: TGCGCCAGCAGCTTGACAGGGTTTCCAGATACGCAGTATTTT. Protein: CASSLTGFPDTQYF.

The rearrangement joins TRBV20-1 to TRBJ2-5; D is uncertain. The V and J ends lost 2 bases and 1 base respectively, with 5 bases between them. Germline loops: CDR1 DFQATT, CDR2 SNEGSKA (reference sequence). The CDR3 loop spans 12 amino acids. CDR3 DNA sequence: TGCAGTGCTAGATCGTTCCAAGAGACCCAGTACTTC. Its translation is CSARSFQETQYF.

This clonotype has just a few counts. The chain employs TRBV19 and TRBJ2-1; the D gene could be TRBD1 or TRBD2 (7 bases each). The germline V gene encodes CDR1 LNHDA and CDR2 SQIVND (reference sequence). CDR3 length: 15 amino acids. Trimming pared 6 bases from V and 8 bases from J, leaving 20 bases between. The DNA of the CDR3 is TGTGCCAGTAGGGTCGGCGGGAGTAGGGGGCATGAGCAGTTCTTC. Translation: CASRVGGSRGHEQFF.

This clonotype was detected only a few times. The rearrangement joins TRBV20-1 to TRBJ1-4; maybe TRBD1 (6 bases). CDR1 is DFQATT, CDR2 SNEGSKA, per germline (reference sequence). Deletions cut 6 bases from V and 4 bases from J, with 12 bases between. The CDR3 totals 13 residues. The CDR3 spells CSARDILNEKLFF. The CDR3 coding sequence is TGCAGTGCCCGGGACATCCTTAATGAAAAACTGTTTTTT.

The chain carries TRBV5-1 and TRBJ2-7; no clear D. Trimming removed 4 bases from V and 2 bases from J, with 10 bases in between. Looked up from germline, CDR1 is SGHRS and CDR2 is YFSETQ. This CDR3 has 13 residues. The CDR3 protein is CASSEPGPYEQYF. The CDR3, as DNA: TGCGCCAGCAGCGAGCCGGGCCCCTACGAGCAGTACTTC.

This clonotype was picked up a small number of times. This chain joins TRBV5-6 and TRBJ2-5; possible D gene TRBD1, 6 bases. The germline gives CDR1 SGHDT, CDR2 YYEEEE. The CDR3 totals 13 residues. The V end was cut by 5 bases, the J end by 5 bases, with 13 bases between. The CDR3 loop reads CASRQTGLETQYF. As DNA, the CDR3 is TGTGCCAGCAGACAGACAGGTCTCGAGACCCAGTACTTC.

This clonotype was seen only a few times. The rearrangement uses TRBV10-3 and TRBJ2-1; possible D gene TRBD2, 6 bases. Germline V lookup: CDR1 ENHRY, CDR2 SYGVKD. This CDR3 contains 11 residues. V lost 7 bases, J lost 6 bases, and 7 bases lay in between. In DNA, the CDR3 is TGTGCCATCATGGAGGGCAATGAGCAGTTCTTC. Amino acids: CAIMEGNEQFF.

This clonotype has a handful of counts. The chain is built from TRBV12-3 or TRBV12-4 and TRBJ2-1; 9 bases line up with TRBD2. The CDR3 runs to 17 residues. The junction had 13 bases not matched to a gene; V was cut back by 1 base and J by 9 bases. Written as DNA, the CDR3 is TGTGCCAGCAGTTTAGTGACGAGTAGCGGGAGTTTTAGTGAGCAGTTCTTC. The encoded protein is CASSLVTSSGSFSEQFF.

The rearrangement uses TRBV7-6 and TRBJ2-3; a weak D match, TRBD2 (6 bases). Germline-derived CDR1 and CDR2 are SGHVS and FNYEAQ. The CDR3 contains 16 residues. The ends were cut back, 3 bases at V and 1 base at J, with 14 bases in the middle. The CDR3 protein is CASSFSSGVGTDTQYF. The CDR3 DNA reads as TGTGCCAGCAGCTTTAGTTCGGGGGTCGGCACAGATACGCAGTATTTT.

The V gene is TRBV27, the J gene TRBJ2-1; 7 nucleotides align to TRBD2. Per the germline V gene, CDR1 is MNHEY and CDR2 is SMNVEV (reference sequence). J was trimmed by 8 bases and V by 7 bases; bases with no gene match: 14. This CDR3 has 15 residues. CDR3 residues: CASIPIGGRADEQFF. Here the CDR3 DNA reads TGTGCCAGCATCCCAATTGGAGGGAGGGCCGATGAGCAGTTCTTC.